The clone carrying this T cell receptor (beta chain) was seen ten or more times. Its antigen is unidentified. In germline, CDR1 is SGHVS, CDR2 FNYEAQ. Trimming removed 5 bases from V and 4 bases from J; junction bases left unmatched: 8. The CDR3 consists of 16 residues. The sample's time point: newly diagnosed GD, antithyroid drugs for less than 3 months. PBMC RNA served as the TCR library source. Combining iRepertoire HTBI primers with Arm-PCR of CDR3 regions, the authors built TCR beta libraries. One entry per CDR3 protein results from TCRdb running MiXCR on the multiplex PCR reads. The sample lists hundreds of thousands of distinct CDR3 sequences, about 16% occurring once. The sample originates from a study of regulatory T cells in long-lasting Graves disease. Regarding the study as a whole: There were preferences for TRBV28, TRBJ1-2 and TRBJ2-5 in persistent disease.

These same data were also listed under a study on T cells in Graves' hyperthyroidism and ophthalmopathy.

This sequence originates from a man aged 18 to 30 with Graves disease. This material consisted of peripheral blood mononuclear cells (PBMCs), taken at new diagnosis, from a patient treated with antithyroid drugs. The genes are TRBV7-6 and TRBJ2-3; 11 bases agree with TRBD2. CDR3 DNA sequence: TGTGCCAGCAGCCCGATTCTAGCGGGAGGAGCAGATACGCAGTATTTT. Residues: CASSPILAGGADTQYF. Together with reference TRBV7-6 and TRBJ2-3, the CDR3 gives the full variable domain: GAGVSQSPRYKVTKRGQDVALRCDPISGHVSLYWYRQALGQGPEFLTYFNYEAQQDKSGLPNDRFSAERPEGSISTLTIQRTEQRDSAMYRCASSPILAGGADTQYFGPGTRLTVL.